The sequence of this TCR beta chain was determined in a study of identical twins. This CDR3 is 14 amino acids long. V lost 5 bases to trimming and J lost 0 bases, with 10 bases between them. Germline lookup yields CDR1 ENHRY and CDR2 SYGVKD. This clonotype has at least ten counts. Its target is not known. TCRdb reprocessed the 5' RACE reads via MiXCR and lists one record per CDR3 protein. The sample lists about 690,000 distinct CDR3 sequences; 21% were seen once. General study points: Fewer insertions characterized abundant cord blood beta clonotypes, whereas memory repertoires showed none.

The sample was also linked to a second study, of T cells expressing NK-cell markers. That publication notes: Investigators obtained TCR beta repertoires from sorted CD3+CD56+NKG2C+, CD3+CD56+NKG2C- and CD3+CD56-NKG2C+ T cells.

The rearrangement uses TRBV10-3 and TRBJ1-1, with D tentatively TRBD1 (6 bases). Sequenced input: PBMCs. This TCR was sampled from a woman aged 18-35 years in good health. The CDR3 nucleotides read TGTGCCATCAGTCGGACAGACATGAACACTGAAGCTTTCTTT. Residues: CAISRTDMNTEAFF.